The 4 T cell receptor beta chains below all came from one sample that was sequenced in a study of shared clonotypes between healthy human individuals. Using immunoSEQ multiplex PCR, the repertoire was profiled, and TCRdb retains in-frame clones only, with some absent. The table lists roughly 1,000,000 clones, approximately 80% of them singletons. Source material: memory CD4+ T cells from PBMCs. The subset: CD45RA-negative fraction. These receptors were taken from a man between 18 and 35 years old in good health. Some clones in this sample may be carry-over from other donors' samples.

This chain joins TRBV29-1 and TRBJ2-3; D unresolved. This CDR3 is built from 12 residues. V was cut by 0 bases and J by 6 bases, with 7 bases left in between. The germline V gene encodes CDR1 SQVTM and CDR2 ANQGSEA. The chain's CDR3 is CSVEDPTDTQYF. The CDR3 DNA reads as TGCAGCGTTGAAGATCCAACGGATACGCAGTATTTT.

Points on this clone: This sample also contains other DNA sequences that code for the same CDR3. The chain has TRBV7-2 and TRBJ2-1; 7 bases agree with TRBD2. The germline gives CDR1 SGHTA, CDR2 FQGNSA. CDR3 length: 15 residues. Trimming removed 0 bases from V and 4 bases from J; junction bases left unmatched: 3. This CDR3 is CASSLAGGPYNEQFF. The CDR3 bases are TGTGCCAGCAGCTTAGCGGGAGGGCCTTACAATGAGCAGTTCTTC.

V gene TRBV7-2 combines with J gene TRBJ2-1; TRBD2 might be the D (5 bases). Germline CDR1 and CDR2: SGHTA and FQGNSA. V lost 1 base to trimming and J lost 4 bases, with 11 bases between them. The CDR3 is 15 residues long. This CDR3 reads CASSLGSGPYNEQFF. Here the CDR3 DNA reads TGTGCCAGCAGCTTAGGGAGCGGCCCTTACAATGAGCAGTTCTTC.

The chain uses TRBV11-2 and TRBJ1-2; 7 bases line up with TRBD1. The V and J ends lost 6 bases and 5 bases, in that order; junction bases with no gene match: 12. Germline V gene lookup returns CDR1 SGHAT and CDR2 FQNNGV. The CDR3 sequence is 15 residues long. In nucleotides, the CDR3 is TGTGCCAGCAGTTCCCCGACAGGGAGAGGGTATGGCTACACCTTC. Protein product: CASSSPTGRGYGYTF.